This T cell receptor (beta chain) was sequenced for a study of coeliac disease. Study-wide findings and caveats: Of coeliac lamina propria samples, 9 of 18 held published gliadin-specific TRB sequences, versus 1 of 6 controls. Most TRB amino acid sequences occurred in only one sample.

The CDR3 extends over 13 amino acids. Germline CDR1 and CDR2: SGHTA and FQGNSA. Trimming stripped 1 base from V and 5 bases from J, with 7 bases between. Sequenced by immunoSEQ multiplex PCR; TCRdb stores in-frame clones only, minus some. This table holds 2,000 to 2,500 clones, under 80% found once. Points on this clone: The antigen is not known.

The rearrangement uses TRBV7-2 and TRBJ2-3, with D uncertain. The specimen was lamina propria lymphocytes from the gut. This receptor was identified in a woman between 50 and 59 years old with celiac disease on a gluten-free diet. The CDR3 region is CASSLGPKDTQYF. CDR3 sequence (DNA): TGTGCCAGCAGCTTAGGGCCCAAAGATACGCAGTATTTT.